This T cell receptor (beta chain) derives from a study of blood T cell repertoires in COVID-19. On the study more broadly: Sites across the United States, Italy and Spain contributed samples from acute and convalescent COVID-19. In each case, the material was cDNA or gDNA derived from T cells, B-cell-depleted T cells, or PBMCs.

V lost 4 bases, J lost 0 bases, and 2 bases stayed unmatched. There are 14 residues in the CDR3. Germline CDR1 and CDR2: SGHAT and FQNNGV. Per the authors' pipeline: Amplified reference gene primers provided the basis for estimating nucleated cell counts. The assay was immunoSEQ multiplex PCR, and TCRdb's table has in-frame clones only and misses some. Clone size and the V and J calls come from that table; the DNA yielded D and trimming. The data show 200,000 to 250,000 clones, around 87% seen once. This clone appeared a few times. The sequenced sample was peripheral blood. The chain combines TRBV11-2 with TRBJ1-1; 7 bases line up with TRBD1. The receptor was isolated from a woman in her 70s with active or convalescent COVID-19. CDR3 DNA sequence: TGTGCCAGCAGCTGGACAGGACTGAACACTGAAGCTTTCTTT. Translated: CASSWTGLNTEAFF.